Following are 10 T cell receptor beta chains from one sample sequenced in a study of T cells in Graves' hyperthyroidism and ophthalmopathy (dated by TCRdb to the late 2010s). The method was multiplex PCR. The sequencer was an Illumina HiSeq 2000. The TCR beta CDR3 regions were amplified from RNA transcripts. The first round of RT-PCR for the TCR CDR3 was performed with the HTBI primer set and the Qiagen OneStep RT-PCR kit. TCRdb ran its own pipeline on the public reads, namely fastp trimming at Q25 and MiXCR clone calling, and kept in-frame beta chains. All rows with the same CDR3 protein become a single entry with the most common DNA and genes. Within this sample are under 450,000 distinct CDR3 sequences, with 15% to 19% of them counted one time only. Jointly, the top ten make up 7.5% to 9% of the sample. Material for sequencing was blood. The receptor set was obtained from a woman aged 18-29 years with Graves' hyperthyroidism.

This clonotype was picked up many times. V usage is TRBV30 and J usage is TRBJ1-4, with 7 bases identical to TRBD1. V gave up 4 bases and J gave up 4 bases; unmatched junction bases: 9. Germline CDR1 reads GTSNPN; CDR2 reads SVGIG (reference sequence). The CDR3 has 15 amino acids. CDR3 sequence reads: CAWNSRTGFNEKLFF. DNA for the CDR3: TGTGCCTGGAATTCTAGGACAGGCTTTAATGAAAAACTGTTTTTT.

CDR3 sequence: CASSVGQGNTGELFF. CDR3 nucleotides: TGTGCCAGCAGCGTAGGACAGGGGAACACCGGGGAGCTGTTTTTT. The chain links TRBV9 to TRBJ2-2; 7 nucleotides align to TRBD1. This CDR3 region has 15 residues. The ends lost 0 bases at V and 1 base at J; junction bases unmatched: 0. Germline V CDR1 and CDR2: SGDLS, YYNGEE.

This clonotype was counted a few times. The V call is TRBV4-1, the J call TRBJ1-4; 7 positions match TRBD1. This CDR3 contains 15 residues. CDR1 is MGHRA and CDR2 is YSYEKL in the germline V gene. After removal of 2 bases from V and 3 bases from J, the junction contained 3 bases not matched to a gene. CDR3 bases: TGCGCCAGCAGCCAACACGGGACAGCTAATGAAAAACTGTTTTTT. Protein: CASSQHGTANEKLFF.

The V call is TRBV19, the J call TRBJ2-5; 8 bases align to TRBD2. V was pared by 5 bases and J by 0 bases, with 8 bases of the junction left unmatched. In germline, CDR1 is LNHDA, CDR2 SQIVND (reference sequence). The CDR3 is 16 residues long. DNA of the CDR3: TGTGCCAGTAGTGTTTATAGCGGGGCCTACCAAGAGACCCAGTACTTC. This gives the protein CASSVYSGAYQETQYF.

This clonotype was picked up many times. The chain employs TRBV20-1 and TRBJ1-2; TRBD1 matches 10 bases. The CDR3 length is 12 residues. After removal of 5 bases from V and 6 bases from J, the junction contained 3 bases not matched to a gene. Germline V gene lookup returns CDR1 DFQATT and CDR2 SNEGSKA (reference sequence). DNA for the CDR3: TGCAGTGCTGGGGACAGGGGAAATGGCTACACCTTC. Protein: CSAGDRGNGYTF.

This clonotype was seen many times. The chain is built from TRBV6-1 and TRBJ1-3, with D possibly matching TRBD1 (6 bases). Germline lookup yields CDR1 MNHNS and CDR2 SASEGT. V dropped 4 bases and J dropped 0 bases, with 13 bases sitting between them. The CDR3 has 16 residues. The chain's CDR3 is CASSVPGGGSGNTIYF. Here the CDR3 DNA reads TGTGCCAGCAGTGTTCCAGGAGGGGGCTCTGGAAACACCATATATTTT.

In this sample, this clonotype turned up a few times. The germline gene is not matched at one end of the junction; a read error may be the cause. The rearrangement uses TRBV15 and TRBJ1-2, with D hard to call. This CDR3 has 13 residues. Germline CDR1 LNHNV, CDR2 YYDKDF (reference sequence). The CDR3 sequence is CATSRDKGPGHTF. The CDR3 DNA reads TGTGCCACCAGCAGAGATAAAGGGCCTGGCCACACCTTC.

This clonotype has ten or more counts. DNA for the CDR3: TGCAGCGGGACGAGCGACGGGGTTCTCTCCTACAATGAGCAGTTCTTC. This translates into CSGTSDGVLSYNEQFF. The rearrangement uses TRBV29-1 and TRBJ2-1; D perhaps matches TRBD2 (5 bases). This CDR3 has 16 residues. V lost 7 bases and J 0 bases, leaving 19 bases between the germline ends. Germline V gene sequence: CDR1 SQVTM, CDR2 ANQGSEA.

This clonotype was recorded at least ten times. The chain recombines TRBV12-3 or TRBV12-4 with TRBJ1-5; possible D gene TRBD1, 5 bases. The CDR3 is 18 amino acids. Trimming stripped 0 bases from V and 7 bases from J, with 22 bases between. CDR3 region: CASSLAFGDRAKGQPQHF. The CDR3 DNA sequence: TGTGCCAGCAGTTTAGCTTTCGGGGACCGGGCCAAGGGACAGCCCCAGCATTTT.

This clonotype has more than one count but fewer than ten. The chain recombines TRBV20-1 with TRBJ2-1; 7 bases line up with TRBD2. V dropped 0 bases and J dropped 0; count of bases not matched to a gene: 5. The CDR3 has 16 residues. Germline V CDR1 and CDR2: DFQATT, SNEGSKA (reference sequence). DNA for the CDR3: TGCAGTGCTAGAGATCCGGGCGGGAGCTCCTACAATGAGCAGTTCTTC. It encodes CSARDPGGSSYNEQFF.